This section outlines one T cell receptor beta chain sequence together with its context. The antigen it binds to is not known. There are no base qualities to consult, and no much larger clone falls within one base. This record comes from a study of cytomegalovirus exposure and HLA in healthy donors (dated by TCRdb to 2016 to 2017). Background on the whole study: In an earlier analysis of 587 of the donors, less than 350 Gb of sequence data and 90 million to 130 million unique TCR beta sequences from approximately 180 million T cells were reported. To predict cytomegalovirus infection status, the study brought together high-throughput TCR immunosequencing, statistical association of individual TCRs with disease status, and machine learning. To decide whether each TCR beta V gene segment behaved as functional or pseudogenic, an earlier analysis of over 500 of the donors relied on high-throughput TCR beta sequencing. All discovery cohort repertoires had been generated on a single sequencing platform. Across under 500 genotyped donors of the cohort, an average of approximately 240,000 unique TCR beta nucleotide sequences per donor were sequenced, and roughly 17% of those sequences were non-productive. Typing coverage differed by locus: A, B, C, DRB1 and DQB1 were typed in roughly 629-640 donors, DQA1 in about 560, DPA1 in approximately 610, and DPB1 in just under 490. Rather than using new phenotypic data, the later analysis identified candidate immune exposures from TCR beta sequences and from how often those sequences occurred across donors. A later analysis re-examined previously published TCR beta repertoires from about 670 donors and added high-resolution HLA genotyping to investigate patterns of TCR occurrence. Donor age, sex, ethnicity and CMV serostatus were collected together with the repertoire data. Class I and class II HLA loci were covered by the typing at four-digit resolution. Roughly five DR-DQ haplotypes were treated as single units for association and clustering because of strong linkage in the cohort. The study was designed to test whether signatures of past pathogen exposure could be identified by cataloging public T cell receptors. Among the approximately 400 genotyped donors, approximately 81% belonged to the genetic ancestry cluster associated with self-reported Caucasian donors. Genome-wide SNP genotypes for about 55% of the 666 donors were used in a later genetic analysis, which treated that subset as a discovery cohort. About 300 gigabases of sequencing data and some 85 million unique TCR sequences were included in an early release covering roughly 700 HLA-typed donors. Using immunosequencing, the study profiled T cell repertoires from 640 or so subjects and related those repertoires to cytomegalovirus serostatus. In addition to the first cohort of 666 subjects, a separate validation cohort of 130 or so different subjects was used. Results the study describes overall, beyond this receptor: The classifier was reported to diagnose cytomegalovirus status with high specificity and sensitivity in both the original and validation cohorts. Compared with the 666-donor mean, donors in an Asian-associated ancestry cluster had fewer N-insertions in productive TCRs, according to a later genetic analysis. A few of the identified cytomegalovirus-associated TCR beta chains were confirmed in vitro to be specific for cytomegalovirus antigens. CMV serostatus was the only immune exposure information available for the cohort. A further reported finding was that TCR beta sequences accurately predicted the HLA-A and HLA-B alleles for most subjects in the first cohort. Because HLA typing was unavailable for some donors at each locus, only the typed subset was used in association tests. A total of 164 TCR beta chains were listed by the study as associated with cytomegalovirus. In a later analysis, most CMV-associated TCR beta chains were found to appear HLA-restricted, with HLA associations seemingly driven largely by CMV exposure. According to a later analysis, TCR association rates differed among HLA loci, with DRB1 alleles showing the most associated TCRs and HLA-C alleles showing the fewest. In an earlier analysis of approximately 600 of the donors, most TCR beta V segments were observed in productive rearrangements about 90% or about 30% of the time, broadly matching IMGT annotations. Roughly uniform sequencing depth across donors was assumed in presence/absence analyses, although this assumption may not hold. Specific HLA alleles were associated with 15,000 to 20,000 TCR beta sequences at a false discovery rate of 0.05 in a later analysis. The authors suggested that the approach could potentially be generalized to other disease states and immunological phenotypes. An association between a missense DCLRE1C variant and V-gene and J-gene trimming of TCR beta chains was found in a later genetic analysis and replicated in an independent cohort. A group of highly shared sequence variants was considered likely to be a technical artifact of the sequencing pipeline. When HLA alleles, especially DR and DQ, strongly co-occurred, attributing TCR associations to individual alleles was difficult. Because counts were too low, 15 or so rarely observed V segments, including chromosome 9 orphons, were excluded from the earlier analysis of around 640 of the donors. Correlated functional status among segregating V segments might be attributable to linkage disequilibrium, but an unknown experimental factor could not be ruled out. Only TCR beta chains were sequenced in this cohort, and the absence of alpha or paired-chain data limited detectable features. In a later analysis, HLA-associated TCR beta chains were found to be more clonally expanded and to have lower generation probabilities than equally common non-associated chains. The 87-base-pair reads could not distinguish some IMGT-functional V segments, including TRBV6-2 and TRBV6-3, so those segments were excluded. A later analysis reported that several top co-occurrence clusters appeared linked to parvovirus B19, influenza, CMV and Epstein-Barr virus. Most TCR sequences were seen in very few donors, while some public TCRs were found in many individuals.

The cohort was made up of 666 healthy bone marrow donors. Cohort members were all nominally healthy when sampled, although unrecorded immune exposures were likely present. The donor was CMV seropositive and belonged to the group of 270 or so seropositive cohort members. A peripheral blood sample was provided by each donor, and peripheral blood mononuclear cells were used for TCR beta sequencing. Genomic DNA extraction from the blood cell samples was performed with the Qiagen DNeasy Blood Extraction Kit. The library was produced with the immunoSEQ multiplex PCR assay. The multiplex PCR relied on a mix of 60 forward primers for TCR Vbeta segments and 13 reverse primers for TCR Jbeta segments. The CDR3 region of rearranged TCR beta genes was amplified from genomic DNA by a multiplex PCR assay. The amplified TCR beta libraries were sequenced on the Illumina HiSeq System as 87-base-pair reads. In the source study's methods: A later analysis counted around 72 million unique TCR beta chains across the 500 to 850 repertoires, and 9.5 million to 11 million of these chains were shared by at least two donors. A nearest-neighbor algorithm error-corrected the raw reads and collapsed the reads into unique sequences, merging closely related sequences to remove PCR and sequencing errors. Alignment of CDR3 sequences to IMGT reference sequences was used to assign V, D and J gene segments. For a sequence to be retained, at least a six-nucleotide match to both a V gene segment and a J gene segment was required. A rearrangement was called productive if the CDR3 had no stop codons and remained in frame with V and J, and every other rearrangement was called non-productive. Following IMGT convention, CDR3 was defined as the stretch from the second conserved V-encoded cysteine to the conserved J-encoded phenylalanine. In an earlier analysis of just under 600 of the donors, sequences lacking an unambiguous match to a single V gene segment were excluded. An earlier analysis of several hundred of the donors called V segments functional above 56.7% productive rearrangements and segregating when the between-donor standard deviation exceeded 5%. A statistical classification framework was built for diagnosing cytomegalovirus status from the catalog of TCR beta chain sequences. V and J gene assignment, in a later analysis, came from comparing TCR nucleotide sequences with IMGT/GENE-DB human TR gene sequences. The TCRdist pipeline was used in a later analysis to assign CDR3 sequences and most-parsimonious VDJ recombination scenarios. In a later analysis, each TCR beta chain was defined by its CDR3 amino acid sequence together with its V-gene family, and reads without a unique V-gene family were excluded. A later analysis removed 500 to 600 highly shared, low-generation-probability nucleotide sequences to deal with suspected cross-contamination and a sequencing artifact. In a later analysis, a clonal expansion index for each public chain was calculated from normalized within-repertoire ranks of inferred template counts. In a later analysis, generation probabilities were computed using a VDJ recombination model fitted to out-of-frame rearrangements, and the results were checked against IGoR. Hypergeometric tests were used in a later analysis to score TCR-TCR, TCR-HLA and TCR-CMV co-occurrence, with a repertoire-size bias correction applied to the TCR pairs. False discovery rates were estimated in a later analysis by permuting HLA or CMV assignments 20 times. In a later analysis, co-occurring TCRs were grouped using DBSCAN, with TCRdist sequence similarity added in when clustering inside HLA-allele-positive subsets. Repertoires with fewer than 30,000 or more than 120,000 public chains were left out of co-occurrence clustering, as were about 5 repertoires with anomalous nucleotide sharing. The immuneACCESS repertoire file appears here via TCRdb, limited to in-frame rearrangements. These files lack a portion of the clones; in checked studies, under half of the deficit traces to unresolved V genes, and the cause of the others is not known. V and J calls and clone size are those listed in that table; D and trimming were worked out from the DNA. This sample comprises about 140,000 clones, 65% to 80% of them detected only once. The top ten constitute about 10% of the sample.

The germline V gene gives CDR1 as LGHNT and CDR2 as FRNRAP. Trimming removed 5 bases from V and 5 bases from J, leaving 12 bases between the germline ends. The CDR3 runs 13 amino acids, cysteine and phenylalanine included. The entry retains the CDR3 DNA only, 39 bases that are in frame from base 1. Sequenced: PBMCs. The rearranged chain carries TRBV12-5 and TRBJ1-1; matching of 5 bases hints at TRBD1 as the D gene. This receptor was identified in a woman aged 50 to 60 in good health and CMV-seropositive. The base sequence is TGTGCTAGTGGTCACGCCCAGGGTACTGAAGCTTTCTTT. The encoded protein is CASGHAQGTEAFF.